Presented here are 4 T cell receptor beta chains from one specimen sequenced in a study of T cells in Graves' hyperthyroidism and ophthalmopathy. Amplification targeted TCR beta CDR3 regions from RNA transcripts. The HTBI set primed first-round TCR CDR3 RT-PCR. TCRdb fed the multiplex PCR reads into MiXCR, producing one record per CDR3 protein. The sample carries hundreds of thousands of distinct CDR3 sequences, just under 45% recorded once. Source material: peripheral blood or thyroid tissue (not recorded which). The receptors originated from an adult man with Graves' disease, either hyperthyroidism or ophthalmopathy (not recorded which).

In regard to this clonotype: Since a much larger clone is just one base distant, this may be a read error. The chain links TRBV7-9 to TRBJ2-2; D is unclear. Germline CDR1 SEHNR, CDR2 FQNEAQ (reference sequence). The CDR3 length is 10 residues. Trimming cost V 7 bases and J 3 bases, with 0 bases left between them. CDR3 sequence reads: CASNTGELFF. CDR3 nucleotides: TGTGCCAGCAACACCGGGGAGCTGTTTTTT.

This chain connects TRBV7-2 to TRBJ1-4; D remains unclear. CDR1 is SGHTA, CDR2 FQGNSA, per germline. Trimming stripped 5 bases from V and 0 bases from J, with 13 bases between. The CDR3 has 16 amino acids. For the CDR3, the DNA is TGTGCCAGCAGCCAAGATTGGCAGGCAACTAATGAAAAACTGTTTTTT. Protein product: CASSQDWQATNEKLFF.

This clonotype was picked up a small number of times. The chain uses TRBV7-9 and TRBJ1-6; 7 bases are a match to TRBD1. The CDR3 runs to 18 residues. The V gene end was trimmed by 1 base and the J gene end by 7 bases; junction bases not matched to a gene: 13. CDR1 and CDR2 from the germline V gene are SEHNR and FQNEAQ (reference sequence). This CDR3 reads CASSLVLAAQGVNSPLHF. CDR3 sequence (DNA): TGTGCCAGCAGCTTAGTTCTGGCAGCCCAGGGGGTCAATTCACCCCTCCACTTT.

This clonotype was counted between two and nine times. The gene calls are TRBV12-5 and TRBJ1-5, with 9 positions matching TRBD1. Germline CDR1 LGHNT, CDR2 FRNRAP. V gave up 7 bases and J gave up 7 bases; unmatched junction bases: 8. The CDR3 length is 14 residues. CDR3 residues: CASAPLGQGQPQHF. CDR3 in DNA: TGTGCTAGTGCTCCATTGGGACAGGGACAGCCCCAGCATTTT.